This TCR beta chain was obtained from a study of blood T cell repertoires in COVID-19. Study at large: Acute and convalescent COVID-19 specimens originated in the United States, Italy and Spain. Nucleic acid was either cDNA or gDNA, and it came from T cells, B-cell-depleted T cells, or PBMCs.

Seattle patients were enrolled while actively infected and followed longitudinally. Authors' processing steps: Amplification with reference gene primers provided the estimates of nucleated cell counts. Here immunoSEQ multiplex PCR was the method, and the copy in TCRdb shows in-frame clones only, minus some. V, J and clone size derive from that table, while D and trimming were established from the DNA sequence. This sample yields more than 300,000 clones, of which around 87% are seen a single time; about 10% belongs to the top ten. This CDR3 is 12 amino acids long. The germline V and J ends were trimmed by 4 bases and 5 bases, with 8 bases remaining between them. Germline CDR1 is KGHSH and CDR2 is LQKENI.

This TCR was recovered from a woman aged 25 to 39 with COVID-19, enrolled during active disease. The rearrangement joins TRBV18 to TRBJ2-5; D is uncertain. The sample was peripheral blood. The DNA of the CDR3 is TGTGCCAGCTCACTCACGAGGGAGACCCAGTACTTC. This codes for CASSLTRETQYF.